These 26 T cell receptor beta chains came from one sample sequenced in a study of naive and memory T cell subsets. Study-level points and caveats: Especially in CD8 cells, naive repertoires contained a few larger clonotypes, possibly CD45RA-re-expressing memory cells.

These receptors have no identified antigens. An equimolar mix of two oligonucleotides served as the beta constant-region primer for TRBC1 and TRBC2. Ligated cDNA was amplified by four rounds of PCR with nested alpha and beta constant-region primers and SP2. From the UMI-ligation and nested PCR reads, TCRdb called clonotypes with MiXCR, one entry per CDR3 protein. The sample gives roughly 100,000 distinct CDR3 sequences, approximately 10% of which show up once; approximately 0.14% is in the top ten. The sample consisted of naive CD4+ T cells from blood. The receptors here all came from a human donor in good health.

The chain employs TRBV28 and TRBJ2-4; 7 nucleotides agree with TRBD2. Germline CDR1 and CDR2: MDHEN and SYDVKM. This CDR3 has 16 amino acids. J gave up 8 bases and V 5 bases, and 15 bases lay outside the gene matches. CDR3 nucleotides: TGTGCCAGCAGTCCCCGGGCGGGGCGGGGAGGGGACATTCAGTACTTC. Protein product: CASSPRAGRGGDIQYF.

This clonotype has at least ten counts. The CDR3 region has the DNA TGTGCCAGCAGCTCCAACCCAATAGAAACAGATACGCAGTATTTT. Its translation is CASSSNPIETDTQYF. V gene TRBV11-3 combines with J gene TRBJ2-3, with D unclear. Trimming cost V 4 bases and J 3 bases, with 14 bases left between them. The CDR3 has 15 residues. CDR1 and CDR2 from the germline V gene are SGHNT and YENEEA.

The chain carries TRBV7-9 and TRBJ1-2; 7 nucleotides match TRBD1. Germline CDR1 and CDR2: SEHNR and FQNEAQ (reference sequence). The J segment lost 3 bases and the V segment lost 10 bases, leaving 11 bases of the junction unmatched. The CDR3 runs to 14 residues. The CDR3 nucleotides are TGTGCCACCTTTATTACCGGGACAGACTATGGCTACACCTTC. Translating gives CATFITGTDYGYTF.

This clonotype came up a few times. The rearrangement joins TRBV20-1 to TRBJ1-5, with a tentative D call TRBD1 (6 bases). The germline V gene has CDR1 DFQATT and CDR2 SNEGSKA (reference sequence). V was clipped by 6 bases and J by 1 base, with 10 bases between them. The CDR3 sequence is 13 residues long. CDR3 loop: CSAHRDSNQPQHF. Written as DNA, the CDR3 is TGCAGTGCCCACAGGGACAGCAATCAGCCCCAGCATTTT.

This clonotype was seen only a few times. CDR3 DNA: TGTGCCAGCAGTTCAGGAGGACGGAACTATGGCTACACCTTC. It codes for CASSSGGRNYGYTF. V is TRBV27 and J is TRBJ1-2; D remains unclear. The CDR3 has 14 residues. Trimming removed 4 bases from V and 2 bases from J, with 11 bases in between. CDR1 and CDR2 from the germline V gene are MNHEY and SMNVEV (reference sequence).

This clonotype was found many times. This chain joins TRBV7-2 and TRBJ2-3; 7 nucleotides agree with TRBD2. CDR1 is SGHTA and CDR2 is FQGNSA in the germline V gene. CDR3 length equals 14 residues. V gave up 5 bases and J gave up 3 bases; unmatched junction bases: 5. CDR3 nucleotide sequence: TGTGCCAGCAGCCGAGGCGGGGGAACAGATACGCAGTATTTT. This translates into CASSRGGGTDTQYF.

V usage is TRBV20-1 and J usage is TRBJ1-1; no firm D call. The CDR3 runs 12 residues. Trimming took 5 bases from V and 5 from J, leaving 12 bases between them. Germline assignment: CDR1 DFQATT and CDR2 SNEGSKA (reference sequence). CDR3 region: CSAPVALTEAFF. The DNA for the CDR3 is TGCAGTGCTCCGGTTGCCCTGACTGAAGCTTTCTTT.

The sample holds a few counts of this clonotype. The rearrangement uses TRBV12-3 or TRBV12-4 and TRBJ2-6; D not resolved. CDR3 length: 15 residues. V was pared by 6 bases and J by 0 bases, with 9 bases between. CDR3 in amino acids: CASSPVGSGANVLTF. CDR3 nucleotide sequence: TGTGCCAGCAGCCCAGTGGGCTCTGGGGCCAACGTCCTGACTTTC.

The rearrangement links TRBV20-1 to TRBJ1-2; TRBD1 matches at 7 bases. The CDR3 is 14 residues long. Trimming cost V 4 bases and J 2 bases; bases outside gene matches: 7. Germline V lookup: CDR1 DFQATT, CDR2 SNEGSKA (reference sequence). CDR3 nucleotides: TGCAGTGCTAACGAAAAGACAGGGAACTATGGCTACACCTTC. Translating gives CSANEKTGNYGYTF.

This clonotype was seen a handful of times. The chain recombines TRBV3-1 with TRBJ2-7; D possibly corresponds to TRBD1 (5 bases). This CDR3 region has 16 residues. CDR1 and CDR2 from the germline V gene are LGHDT and YNNKEL (reference sequence). The V end lost 2 bases, the J end lost 4 bases, and 18 bases lay between the germline ends. The CDR3 here is CASSQFRGSEVYEQYF. The CDR3 nucleotides are TGTGCCAGCAGCCAATTTAGGGGAAGTGAAGTTTACGAGCAGTACTTC.

The gene calls are TRBV2 and TRBJ1-1; D gene ambiguous. V was shortened by 3 bases and J by 5 bases, with 13 bases between the two germline ends. The CDR3 covers 14 residues. CDR1 is SNHLY and CDR2 is FYNNEI in the germline V gene. In DNA, the CDR3 is TGTGCCAGCAGTGACAGGATCGGTAGGACTGAAGCTTTCTTT. Its translation is CASSDRIGRTEAFF.

J is TRBJ1-6 and V is TRBV2; 7 nucleotides line up with TRBD1. Trimming took 11 bases from V and 9 from J; bases not matched to a gene: 13. Germline loops: CDR1 SNHLY, CDR2 FYNNEI. This CDR3 spans 14 amino acids. This chain's CDR3 is CACGGDRETSPLHF. CDR3 nucleotides: TGTGCCTGTGGCGGAGACAGGGAGACTTCACCCCTCCACTTT.

This clonotype has a count of ten or more. The chain couples TRBV4-1 to TRBJ2-5, with D tentatively TRBD1 (6 bases). V was cut by 2 bases and J by 2 bases, with 15 bases left in between. The CDR3 consists of 16 residues. Germline V gives CDR1 MGHRA, CDR2 YSYEKL. CDR3 bases: TGCGCCAGCAGCCAACTACCAGGGGTCTTACAAGAGACCCAGTACTTC. Translated: CASSQLPGVLQETQYF.

This clonotype was seen a few times. The gene calls are TRBV7-3 and TRBJ1-1; D may be TRBD1 (6 bases). In germline, CDR1 is SGHTA, CDR2 FQGTGA. With 0 bases removed from V and 3 bases from J, the gap between germline ends came to 11 bases. The CDR3 is made up of 15 amino acids. The CDR3 region has the DNA TGTGCCAGCAGCTTAACTCCCACAGGGCACACTGAAGCTTTCTTT. Protein: CASSLTPTGHTEAFF.

This clonotype was counted only a few times. The genes are TRBV29-1 and TRBJ1-4; tentative D call: TRBD1 (5 bases). V lost 4 bases and J 8 bases, leaving 14 bases between the germline ends. From germline, CDR1 is SQVTM and CDR2 ANQGSEA. The CDR3 runs 13 residues. The CDR3, as DNA: TGCAGCGTTGGGGGCCAGGGAGACGAAAAACTGTTTTTT. As protein: CSVGGQGDEKLFF.

This chain links TRBV12-3 or TRBV12-4 with TRBJ2-3, with TRBD2 matching over 7 bases. V lost 3 bases to trimming and J lost 6 bases; unmatched junction nucleotides: 9. The CDR3 has 15 amino acids. The DNA of the CDR3 is TGTGCCAGCAGTTTTATGCGGGGGAAAGGGGATACGCAGTATTTT. It specifies CASSFMRGKGDTQYF.

The V and J genes are TRBV7-2 and TRBJ2-3; TRBD2 aligns across 11 bases. Unmatched junction bases numbered 5, after V lost 7 bases and J lost 5 bases. Germline CDR1 is SGHTA and CDR2 is FQGNSA. This CDR3 comprises 14 residues. In DNA form, the CDR3 reads TGTGCCAGCACCAGACTAGCGGGGCGAGATACGCAGTATTTT. Encoded protein: CASTRLAGRDTQYF.

This clonotype has a count of ten or more. The genes are TRBV18 and TRBJ2-1; tentatively, D is TRBD2 (5 bases). V was clipped by 8 bases and J by 0 bases, with 17 bases between them. In germline, CDR1 is KGHSH, CDR2 LQKENI. CDR3 length: 16 amino acids. The CDR3 coding sequence is TGTGCCAGCACTCACCTGGCGGGTACCTCCTACAATGAGCAGTTCTTC. This gives the protein CASTHLAGTSYNEQFF.

The table lists this clonotype with a few counts. This chain joins TRBV18 and TRBJ1-2, with no clear D. CDR1 and CDR2 from the germline V gene are KGHSH and LQKENI. Trimming removed 6 bases from V and 3 bases from J, with 11 bases in between. This CDR3 is 13 amino acids long. The CDR3 sequence: CASSPTRDYGYTF. Written as DNA, the CDR3 is TGTGCCAGCTCCCCTACAAGGGACTATGGCTACACCTTC. Filled out from reference TRBV18 and TRBJ1-2, the complete variable domain reads NAGVMQNPRHLVRRRGQEARLRCSPMKGHSHVYWYRQLPEEGLKFMVYLQKENIIDESGMPKERFSAEFPKEGPSILRIQQVVRGDSAAYFCASSPTRDYGYTFGSGTRLTVV.

This clonotype was seen a handful of times. The rearrangement links TRBV7-2 to TRBJ2-1, with D tentatively TRBD1 (6 bases). The CDR3 is 14 residues long. Trimming stripped 5 bases from V and 7 bases from J, with 15 bases between. Germline CDR1 and CDR2: SGHTA and FQGNSA. The CDR3: CASSPGIRGNEQFF. DNA for the CDR3: TGTGCCAGCAGCCCCGGAATCAGGGGAAATGAGCAGTTCTTC.

This clonotype appeared many times. The J gene is TRBJ2-5, the V gene TRBV7-2; D is ambiguous. Per germline, CDR1 SGHTA and CDR2 FQGNSA. The germline V and J ends were trimmed by 1 base and 7 bases, with 16 bases remaining between them. The CDR3 runs to 15 residues. Written as DNA, the CDR3 is TGTGCCAGCAGCTTAGGTTTCTCCGCGGTGTTGACCCAGTACTTC. As protein: CASSLGFSAVLTQYF.

This clonotype has only a few counts. The chain uses TRBV7-2 and TRBJ2-5; TRBD1 is a possible D gene (6 bases). Germline V gene sequence: CDR1 SGHTA, CDR2 FQGNSA. This CDR3 region has 13 residues. The ends were cut back, 1 base at V and 7 bases at J, with 10 bases in the middle. The DNA of the CDR3 is TGTGCCAGCAGCTTAGGGGGGCCATCGACCCAGTACTTC. As protein: CASSLGGPSTQYF.

This clonotype was counted only a few times. J is TRBJ2-6 and V is TRBV11-2, with 7 bases matching TRBD1. This CDR3 region has 15 residues. Unmatched junction bases numbered 3, after V lost 5 bases and J lost 2 bases. Germline V gene sequence: CDR1 SGHAT, CDR2 FQNNGV. This CDR3 is CASSPDRAGANVLTF. Here the CDR3 DNA reads TGTGCCAGCAGCCCCGACAGGGCTGGGGCCAACGTCCTGACTTTC. Combining the CDR3 with reference TRBV11-2 and TRBJ2-6 gives the whole variable domain EAGVAQSPRYKIIEKRQSVAFWCNPISGHATLYWYQQILGQGPKLLIQFQNNGVVDDSQLPKDRFSAERLKGVDSTLKIQPAKLEDSAVYLCASSPDRAGANVLTFGAGSRLTVL.

CDR3 amino acids: CASSLGTSEPYNIQYF. The CDR3 DNA is TGTGCCAGCAGCTTAGGGACTTCGGAGCCGTACAACATTCAGTACTTC. The chain has TRBV7-8 and TRBJ2-4, with D perhaps matching TRBD2 (5 bases). Germline V gene data show CDR1 as SGHVS and CDR2 as FQNEAQ. This CDR3 has 16 amino acids. V was clipped by 1 base and J by 7 bases, with 17 bases between them.

This clonotype was detected only a few times. The gene calls are TRBV7-3 and TRBJ2-7; 9 positions agree with TRBD2. Germline loops: CDR1 SGHTA, CDR2 FQGTGA. V was pared by 4 bases and J by 0 bases, with 4 bases of the junction left unmatched. The CDR3 length is 15 residues. The CDR3 here is CASSSYSGSSYEQYF. The DNA for the CDR3 is TGTGCCAGCAGCTCGTATAGCGGGAGCTCCTACGAGCAGTACTTC.

This clonotype was recorded many times. The rearrangement joins TRBV20-1 to TRBJ2-7; no clear D gene. Germline V gene data show CDR1 as DFQATT and CDR2 as SNEGSKA (reference sequence). The germline V and J ends were trimmed by 3 bases and 0 bases, with 15 bases remaining between them. The CDR3 is made up of 15 amino acids. In DNA, the CDR3 is TGCAGTGCTAGTTTCAGGCATAGGAGCTCCTACGAGCAGTACTTC. This gives the protein CSASFRHRSSYEQYF.